The entry that follows covers one TCR beta chain sequence. Data came from immunoSEQ multiplex PCR; TCRdb stores just in-frame clones and leaves some out. The sample shows 200,000 to 250,000 clones, about 86% of them seen only once. Germline V lookup: CDR1 MNHNS, CDR2 SASEGT. The V gene lost 0 bases and the J gene lost 3 bases, with 21 bases spanning the gap. The CDR3 covers 18 residues. This sample is part of a study of blood T cell repertoires in COVID-19. Study-level information: COVID-19 samples from acute and convalescent phases originated in the United States, Italy and Spain.

Enrollees, roughly 18 to 95 years old, lived in 24 US areas. Donors were grouped by their self-reported clinical history. The TCR sequence derives from a woman in her thirties or forties with acute COVID-19. The sample was PBMCs or T cells enriched from blood (not recorded which). V is TRBV6-1 and J is TRBJ2-7, with D unresolved. This chain's CDR3 is CASSEASIGRGWHYEQYF. The CDR3 DNA is TGTGCCAGCAGTGAAGCGTCGATTGGCCGAGGCTGGCACTACGAGCAGTACTTC.